The rows below give T cell receptor beta chains drawn from one sample of a study of CD8 T cells in ankylosing spondylitis. MiXCR, run by TCRdb on the 5' RACE reads, gives a single entry per CDR3 protein. The sample includes 700,000 to 850,000 distinct CDR3 sequences, over 9.5% seen only once; the top ten take 0.51%. The sample comprised blood, either unsorted or a sorted T cell fraction (not recorded which). These receptors originate from a male donor with ankylosing spondylitis. Each CDR3 is given with its conserved first and last residue. The order of the fields is V gene, J gene, D gene, clone size, CDR3 protein, CDR3 DNA. The D gene is left open where the match is weak. Size tells how often a clone was seen (once, few, many) or the class of an expanded clone, and some rows leave it out.

V gene: TRBV7-2; J gene: TRBJ2-2; D gene: .; clone size: .; CDR3 protein: CASSRAGTLTGELFF; CDR3 DNA: TGTGCCAGCAGTCGGGCCGGGACGCTCACCGGGGAGCTGTTTTTT
V gene: TRBV2; J gene: TRBJ1-6; D gene: TRBD1; clone size: many; CDR3 protein: CATTGQGNSPLHF; CDR3 DNA: TGTGCCACCACGGGACAGGGGAATTCACCCCTCCACTTT
V gene: TRBV29-1; J gene: TRBJ2-2; D gene: .; clone size: few; CDR3 protein: CSVNPLWGTGELFF; CDR3 DNA: TGCAGCGTTAACCCATTGTGGGGGACGGGGGAGCTGTTTTTT
V gene: TRBV20-1; J gene: TRBJ1-5; D gene: .; clone size: .; CDR3 protein: CSARTPWGNQPQHF; CDR3 DNA: TGCAGTGCTAGGACACCCTGGGGCAATCAGCCCCAGCATTTT
V gene: TRBV9; J gene: TRBJ2-7; D gene: .; clone size: .; CDR3 protein: CASSPSTIGLSEQYF; CDR3 DNA: TGTGCCAGCAGCCCTAGCACTATTGGGCTCTCCGAGCAGTACTTC
V gene: TRBV6-2/TRBV6-3; J gene: TRBJ1-5; D gene: .; clone size: .; CDR3 protein: CASSYEAHQPQHF; CDR3 DNA: TGTGCCAGCAGTTACGAGGCCCATCAGCCCCAGCATTTT
V gene: TRBV20-1; J gene: TRBJ2-3; D gene: TRBD2; clone size: .; CDR3 protein: CSAGAGVSTDTQYF; CDR3 DNA: TGCAGTGCTGGAGCGGGAGTAAGCACAGATACGCAGTATTTT
V gene: TRBV5-5; J gene: TRBJ2-5; D gene: .; clone size: few; CDR3 protein: CASSLDVWGGETQYF; CDR3 DNA: TGTGCCAGCAGCTTGGATGTATGGGGTGGAGAGACCCAGTACTTC
V gene: TRBV4-3; J gene: TRBJ2-7; D gene: .; clone size: few; CDR3 protein: CASSQGSRGYEQYF; CDR3 DNA: TGCGCCAGCAGCCAGGGGAGCAGGGGCTACGAGCAGTACTTC
V gene: TRBV20-1; J gene: TRBJ2-3; D gene: .; clone size: .; CDR3 protein: CSALNSASTDTQYF; CDR3 DNA: TGCAGTGCCCTCAATAGCGCCAGCACAGATACGCAGTATTTT
V gene: TRBV20-1; J gene: TRBJ2-3; D gene: .; clone size: many; CDR3 protein: CSARGPGTDTQYF; CDR3 DNA: TGCAGTGCTAGAGGGCCAGGCACAGATACGCAGTATTTT
V gene: TRBV7-9; J gene: TRBJ2-3; D gene: TRBD1; clone size: few; CDR3 protein: CASSLGRGTGGTDTQYF; CDR3 DNA: TGTGCCAGCAGCTTAGGGAGGGGGACAGGGGGCACAGATACGCAGTATTTT
V gene: TRBV10-1; J gene: TRBJ2-7; D gene: .; clone size: .; CDR3 protein: CASSESPSLSYEQYF; CDR3 DNA: TGCGCCAGCAGTGAGTCGCCCAGTCTATCCTACGAGCAGTACTTC
V gene: TRBV20-1; J gene: TRBJ2-4; D gene: .; clone size: few; CDR3 protein: CSAYIKSPHIQYF; CDR3 DNA: TGCAGTGCTTATATTAAATCGCCGCACATTCAGTACTTC
V gene: TRBV27; J gene: TRBJ2-7; D gene: TRBD2; clone size: few; CDR3 protein: CATRGLAGHSYEQYF; CDR3 DNA: TGTGCCACCCGGGGACTAGCGGGGCACTCCTACGAGCAGTACTTC
V gene: TRBV11-3; J gene: TRBJ1-1; D gene: .; clone size: few; CDR3 protein: CASSPGRINTEAFF; CDR3 DNA: TGTGCCAGCAGCCCGGGCCGGATCAACACTGAAGCTTTCTTT
V gene: TRBV6-1; J gene: TRBJ2-7; D gene: TRBD1; clone size: .; CDR3 protein: CASRVTGGQSYEQYF; CDR3 DNA: TGTGCCAGCAGGGTGACAGGGGGACAATCCTACGAGCAGTACTTC
V gene: TRBV5-1; J gene: TRBJ2-1; D gene: .; clone size: many; CDR3 protein: CASSLEANRNNEQFF; CDR3 DNA: TGCGCCAGCAGCTTGGAGGCCAACCGTAACAATGAGCAGTTCTTC